This T cell receptor beta chain derives from a study of T-cell reconstitution after alpha-beta-depleted transplantation in children. Unique molecular identifiers were incorporated into the prepared TCRbeta library. MiXCR was run by TCRdb on the PCR reads, yielding one entry per CDR3 protein. Among hundreds of thousands of distinct CDR3 sequences listed, around 11% were seen once. In germline, CDR1 is MDHEN, CDR2 SYDVKM. V lost 5 bases, J lost 3 bases, and 2 bases lay in between. The CDR3 sequence is 11 residues long. This clonotype was seen at least ten times. This rearrangement joins TRBV28 to TRBJ1-5; D is ambiguous. Sequences were derived from PBMCs from the stem cell graft donor, sampled from the stem cell graft. The sequence was obtained from a human donor who donated a stem cell graft to a child with acute lymphoblastic leukemia. The DNA of the CDR3 is TGTGCCAGCAGTCACAATCAGCCCCAGCATTTT. Encoded protein: CASSHNQPQHF.